This entry lists 10 T cell receptor beta chains sequenced from one sample in a study of T cell clonality in common variable immunodeficiency. Here immunoSEQ multiplex PCR was the method, and the copy in TCRdb shows in-frame clones only, minus some. The sample contains tens of thousands of clones, none of them singletons. The sequenced sample consisted of peripheral blood mononuclear cells. The receptors shown here come from a person aged 18-69 years in good health.

The table lists this clone with many counts. The CDR3 end is not reached by the read, which stops 3 residues before it; the germline J gene fills it in. V usage is TRBV30 and J usage is TRBJ1-6, with D possibly TRBD1 on 6 matching bases. The CDR3 length is 13 residues. Germline V lookup: CDR1 GTSNPN, CDR2 SVGIG (reference sequence). V shed 2 bases and J shed 8 bases, with 10 bases lying between them. This CDR3 reads CAWSTGLDSPLHF. The sequenced part of the CDR3 DNA is TGTGCCTGGAGTACAGGGTTAGATTCACCC.

This clone was counted many times. The read ends 3 residues early relative to the CDR3; the germline J gene fills the gap. V is TRBV2 and J is TRBJ1-2; TRBD1 is a possible D gene (5 bases). Germline V gene lookup returns CDR1 SNHLY and CDR2 FYNNEI. V lost 4 bases and J 3 bases, leaving 15 bases between the germline ends. The CDR3 length is 15 residues. The CDR3 DNA, read in part, is TGTGCCAGCAGTGGGGGCCTCGGGGGTGACTATGGC. Translating it yields CASSGGLGGDYG. Given in full, the CDR3 is CASSGGLGGDYGYTF.

This clone was seen at least ten times. The read gets to within 3 residues of the CDR3 end, and the germline J gene fills in the rest. The chain is built from TRBV9 and TRBJ1-6; 8 bases match TRBD1. CDR1 and CDR2 (germline): SGDLS, YYNGEE. The CDR3 length is 17 residues. The CDR3 region is CASSVDNRWPGQASLHF. CDR3 DNA (partial): TGTGCCAGCAGCGTAGATAATCGTTGGCCGGGACAGGCCTCC.

A remark on this clone: The read finishes 3 residues shy of the CDR3 end, and the germline J gene is used to complete it. This chain uses TRBV11-2 with TRBJ2-7; 11 positions match TRBD2. V lost 4 bases, J lost 5 bases, and 7 bases stayed unmatched. Germline CDR1 reads SGHAT; CDR2 reads FQNNGV. The CDR3 contains 15 residues. The CDR3 loop reads CASSSLSGGADEQYF. The covered CDR3 bases are TGTGCCAGCAGCTCTCTTAGCGGGGGGGCAGACGAG.

This clone was counted ten times or more. This CDR3 is CASRALGPTMNTEAFF. CDR3 DNA, as far as it was read: TGTGCCAGTAGGGCGCTGGGCCCCACCATGAACACTGAA. The rearrangement joins TRBV19 to TRBJ1-1; D is ambiguous. The read ends 3 residues before the CDR3 terminus; that terminus is restored from the germline J gene. The V end was cut by 6 bases, the J end by 0 bases, with 17 bases between. Germline CDR1 is LNHDA and CDR2 is SQIVND (reference sequence). The CDR3 has 16 amino acids. Looking up the rest from reference TRBV19 and TRBJ1-1 gives the full variable domain: DGGITQSPKYLFRKEGQNVTLSCEQNLNHDAMYWYRQDPGQGLRLIYYSQIVNDFQKGDIAEGYSVSREKKESFPLTVTSAQKNPTAFYLCASRALGPTMNTEAFFGQGTRLTVV.

This clone was observed at least ten times. Read coverage stops 3 residues before the CDR3 terminus; the germline J gene supplies the remainder. This chain links TRBV2 with TRBJ2-1; 7 bases match TRBD1. Germline V lookup: CDR1 SNHLY, CDR2 FYNNEI. V was pared by 7 bases and J by 7 bases, with 13 bases of the junction left unmatched. This CDR3 is built from 15 residues. The CDR3 protein is CASIQSGQVGNEQFF. The part of the CDR3 DNA that was read is TGTGCCAGCATTCAGAGTGGACAGGTGGGAAATGAG.

This clone was seen more than once but under ten times. The observed sequence ends 3 residues before the CDR3 terminus, with the missing tail filled in from the germline J gene. V usage is TRBV5-1 and J usage is TRBJ2-7; 7 nucleotides align to TRBD2. V shed 4 bases, J shed 0 bases, and the junction held 7 bases outside the gene matches. The CDR3 is 15 residues long. Germline lookup yields CDR1 SGHRS and CDR2 YFSETQ. CDR3 DNA, as far as it was read: TGCGCCAGCAGCCTTCTAGCGGAAAGCTCCTACGAG. Protein product: CASSLLAESSYE. The full CDR3 sequence reads CASSLLAESSYEQYF.

This clone was counted many times. The CDR3 extends 3 residues past the end of the read, so its final part is completed from the germline J gene. The genes are TRBV20-1 and TRBJ2-3; D not resolved. V was trimmed by 5 bases and J by 1 base, leaving 13 bases between them. The CDR3 runs 14 residues. Germline assignment: CDR1 DFQATT and CDR2 SNEGSKA (reference sequence). CDR3 protein: CSAPGAPGTDTQYF. The covered CDR3 bases are TGCAGTGCTCCCGGAGCGCCCGGCACAGATACG.

This clone was seen ten or more times. CDR3 bases read: TGTGCCAGCAGTGATTCCCTACCGAGCAATCAGCCC. Amino acid sequence: CASSDSLPSNQP. In full, the CDR3 is CASSDSLPSNQPQHF. The rearrangement links TRBV2 to TRBJ1-5; no clear D. The CDR3 goes on 3 residues after the read ends, and that part is filled in from the germline J gene. V was pared by 3 bases and J by 1 base, with 10 bases between. The CDR3 length is 15 residues. CDR1 and CDR2 (germline): SNHLY, FYNNEI.

Ten or more counts support this clone. Sequencing ends 3 residues short of the CDR3 end; the germline J gene provides the rest. The rearrangement uses TRBV5-6 and TRBJ2-1; 8 bases align to TRBD2. Per the germline V gene, CDR1 is SGHDT and CDR2 is YYEEEE. Trimming cost V 3 bases and J 7 bases; bases outside gene matches: 3. CDR3 length: 13 residues. Incomplete CDR3 DNA: TGTGCCAGCAGCTCCCCTAGCGGGAATGAG. It specifies CASSSPSGNE. The complete CDR3 sequence is CASSSPSGNEQFF.